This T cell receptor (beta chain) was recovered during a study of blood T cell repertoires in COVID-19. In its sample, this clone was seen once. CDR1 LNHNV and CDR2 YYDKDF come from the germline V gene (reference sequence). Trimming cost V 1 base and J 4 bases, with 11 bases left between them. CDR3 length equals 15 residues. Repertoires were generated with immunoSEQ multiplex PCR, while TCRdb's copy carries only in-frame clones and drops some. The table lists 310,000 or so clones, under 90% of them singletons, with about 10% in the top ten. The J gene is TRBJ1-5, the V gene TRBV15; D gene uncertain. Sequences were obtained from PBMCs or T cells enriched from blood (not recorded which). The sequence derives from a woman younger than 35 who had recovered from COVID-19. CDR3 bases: TGTGCCACCAGCAGAGGGTACACGGGGAATCAGCCCCAGCATTTT. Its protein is CATSRGYTGNQPQHF. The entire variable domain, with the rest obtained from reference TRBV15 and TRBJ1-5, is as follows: DAMVIQNPRYQVTQFGKPVTLSCSQTLNHNVMYWYQQKSSQAPKLLFHYYDKDFNNEADTPDNFQSRRPNTSFCFLDIRSPGLGDTAMYLCATSRGYTGNQPQHFGDGTRLSIL.